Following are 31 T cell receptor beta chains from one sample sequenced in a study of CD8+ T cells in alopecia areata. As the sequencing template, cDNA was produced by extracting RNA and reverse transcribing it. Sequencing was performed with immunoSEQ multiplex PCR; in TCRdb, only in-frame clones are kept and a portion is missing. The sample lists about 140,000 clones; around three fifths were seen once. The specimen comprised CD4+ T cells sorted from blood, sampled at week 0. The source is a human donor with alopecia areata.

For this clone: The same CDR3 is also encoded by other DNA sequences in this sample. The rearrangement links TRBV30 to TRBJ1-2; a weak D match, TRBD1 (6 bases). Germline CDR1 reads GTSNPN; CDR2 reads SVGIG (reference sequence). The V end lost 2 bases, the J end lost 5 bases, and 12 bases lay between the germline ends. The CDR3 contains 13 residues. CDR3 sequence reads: CAWSPTGAYGYTF. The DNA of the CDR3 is TGTGCCTGGAGTCCAACGGGGGCTTATGGCTACACCTTC.

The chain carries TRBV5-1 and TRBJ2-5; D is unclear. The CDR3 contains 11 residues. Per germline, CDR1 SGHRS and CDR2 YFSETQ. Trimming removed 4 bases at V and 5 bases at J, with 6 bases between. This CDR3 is CASSLDETQYF. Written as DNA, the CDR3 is TGCGCCAGCAGCCTAGACGAGACCCAGTACTTC.

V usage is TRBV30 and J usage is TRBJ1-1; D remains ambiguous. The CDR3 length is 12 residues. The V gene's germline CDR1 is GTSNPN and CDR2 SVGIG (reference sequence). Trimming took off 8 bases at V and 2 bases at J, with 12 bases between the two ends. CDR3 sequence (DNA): TGTGCCCAAGACATCGGTAACACTGAAGCTTTCTTT. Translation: CAQDIGNTEAFF.

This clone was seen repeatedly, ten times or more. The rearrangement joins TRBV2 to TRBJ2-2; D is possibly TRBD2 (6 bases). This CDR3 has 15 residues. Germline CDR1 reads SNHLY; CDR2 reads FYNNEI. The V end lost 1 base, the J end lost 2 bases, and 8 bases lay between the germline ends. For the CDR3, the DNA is TGTGCCAGCAGTGAAGTGACTAGAAACACCGGGGAGCTGTTTTTT. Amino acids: CASSEVTRNTGELFF.

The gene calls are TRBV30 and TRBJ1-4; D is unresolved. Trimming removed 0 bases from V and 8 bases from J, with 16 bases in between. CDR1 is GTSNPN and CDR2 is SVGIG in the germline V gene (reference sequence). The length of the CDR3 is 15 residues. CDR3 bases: TGTGCCTGGAGTGTTGGGCAACGGAGGGTCGAAAAACTGTTTTTT. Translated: CAWSVGQRRVEKLFF.

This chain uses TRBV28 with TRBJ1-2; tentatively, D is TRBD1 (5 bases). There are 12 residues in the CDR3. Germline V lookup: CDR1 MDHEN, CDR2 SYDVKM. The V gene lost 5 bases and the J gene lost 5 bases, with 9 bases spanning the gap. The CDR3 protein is CASSGDGYGYTF. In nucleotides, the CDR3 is TGTGCCAGCAGTGGGGACGGTTATGGCTACACCTTC.

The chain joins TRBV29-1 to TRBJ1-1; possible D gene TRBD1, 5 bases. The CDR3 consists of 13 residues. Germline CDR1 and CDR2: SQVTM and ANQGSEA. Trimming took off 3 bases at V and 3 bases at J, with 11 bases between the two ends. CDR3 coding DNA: TGCAGCGTTGAGCTGCGGGGCTACACTGAAGCTTTCTTT. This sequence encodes CSVELRGYTEAFF.

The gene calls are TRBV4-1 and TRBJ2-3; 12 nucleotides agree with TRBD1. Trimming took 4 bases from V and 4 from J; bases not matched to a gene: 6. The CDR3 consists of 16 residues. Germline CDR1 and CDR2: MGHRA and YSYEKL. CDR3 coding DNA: TGCGCCAGCAGCCCCGGGACAGGGGGCGCGTCAGATACGCAGTATTTT. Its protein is CASSPGTGGASDTQYF.

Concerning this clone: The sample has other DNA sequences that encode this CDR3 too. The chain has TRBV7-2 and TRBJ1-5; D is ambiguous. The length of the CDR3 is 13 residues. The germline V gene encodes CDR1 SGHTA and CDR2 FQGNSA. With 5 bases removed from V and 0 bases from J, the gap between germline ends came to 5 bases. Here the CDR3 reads CASSLVSNQPQHF. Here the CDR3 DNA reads TGTGCCAGCAGCCTCGTTAGCAATCAGCCCCAGCATTTT.

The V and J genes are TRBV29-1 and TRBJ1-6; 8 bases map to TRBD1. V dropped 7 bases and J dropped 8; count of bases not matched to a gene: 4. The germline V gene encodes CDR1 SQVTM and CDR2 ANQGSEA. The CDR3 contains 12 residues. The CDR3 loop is CSASTGDSPLHF. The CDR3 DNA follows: TGCAGCGCCTCGACAGGGGATTCACCCCTCCACTTT.

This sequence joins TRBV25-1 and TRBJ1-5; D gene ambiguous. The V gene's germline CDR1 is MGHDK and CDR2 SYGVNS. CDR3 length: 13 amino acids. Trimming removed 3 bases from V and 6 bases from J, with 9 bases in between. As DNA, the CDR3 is TGTGCCAGCAGTGATCCGGCTGGTCAGCCCCAGCATTTT. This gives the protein CASSDPAGQPQHF.

CDR3 sequence reads: CASSFRLAGPPYNEQFF. CDR3 coding DNA: TGTGCCAGCAGCTTCCGACTAGCGGGTCCCCCATACAATGAGCAGTTCTTC. The V call is TRBV7-2, the J call TRBJ2-1, with TRBD2 matching over 10 bases. CDR1 is SGHTA, CDR2 FQGNSA, per germline. This CDR3 is built from 17 residues. V lost 3 bases to trimming and J lost 4 bases; unmatched junction nucleotides: 9.

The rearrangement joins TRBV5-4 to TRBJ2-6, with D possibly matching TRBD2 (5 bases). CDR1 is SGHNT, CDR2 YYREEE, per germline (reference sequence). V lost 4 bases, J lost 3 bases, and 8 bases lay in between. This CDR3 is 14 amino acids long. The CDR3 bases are TGTGCCAGCAGCCTGGCGGGTGGGGCCAACGTCCTGACTTTC. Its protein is CASSLAGGANVLTF. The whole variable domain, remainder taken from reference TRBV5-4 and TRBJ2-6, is ETGVTQSPTHLIKTRGQQVTLRCSSQSGHNTVSWYQQALGQGPQFIFQYYREEENGRGNFPPRFSGLQFPNYSSELNVNALELDDSALYLCASSLAGGANVLTFGAGSRLTVL.

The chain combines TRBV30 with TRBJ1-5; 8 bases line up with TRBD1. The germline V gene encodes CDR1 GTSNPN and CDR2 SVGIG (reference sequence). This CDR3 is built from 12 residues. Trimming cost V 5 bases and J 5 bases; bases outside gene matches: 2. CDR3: CAWGQGDQPQHF. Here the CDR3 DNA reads TGTGCCTGGGGACAGGGCGATCAGCCCCAGCATTTT.

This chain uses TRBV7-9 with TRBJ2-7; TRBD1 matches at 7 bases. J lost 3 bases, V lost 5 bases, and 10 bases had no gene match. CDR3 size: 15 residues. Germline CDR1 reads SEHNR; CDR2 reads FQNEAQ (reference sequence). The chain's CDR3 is CASSPDRFSHYEQYF. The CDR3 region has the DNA TGTGCCAGCAGCCCGGACAGGTTTTCTCACTACGAGCAGTACTTC.

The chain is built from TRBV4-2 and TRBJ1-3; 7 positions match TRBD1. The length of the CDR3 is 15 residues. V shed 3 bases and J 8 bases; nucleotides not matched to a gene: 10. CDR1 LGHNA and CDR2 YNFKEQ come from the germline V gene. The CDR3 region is CASSQGAEGADTIYF. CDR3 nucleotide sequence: TGTGCCAGCAGCCAGGGGGCCGAGGGGGCGGACACCATATATTTT.

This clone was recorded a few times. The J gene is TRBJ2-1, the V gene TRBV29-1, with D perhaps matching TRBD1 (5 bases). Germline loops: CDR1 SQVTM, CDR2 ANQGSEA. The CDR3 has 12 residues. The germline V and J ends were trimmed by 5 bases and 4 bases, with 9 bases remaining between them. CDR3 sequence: CSVQRQYNEQFF. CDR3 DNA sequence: TGCAGCGTTCAAAGACAGTACAATGAGCAGTTCTTC.

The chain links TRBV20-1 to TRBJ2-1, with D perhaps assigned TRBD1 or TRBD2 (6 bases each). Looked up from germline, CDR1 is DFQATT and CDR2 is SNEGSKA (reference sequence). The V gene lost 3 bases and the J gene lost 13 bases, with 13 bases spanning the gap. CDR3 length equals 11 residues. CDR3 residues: CSARGWGAQFF. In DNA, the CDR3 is TGCAGTGCTAGGGGATGGGGGGCCCAGTTCTTC.

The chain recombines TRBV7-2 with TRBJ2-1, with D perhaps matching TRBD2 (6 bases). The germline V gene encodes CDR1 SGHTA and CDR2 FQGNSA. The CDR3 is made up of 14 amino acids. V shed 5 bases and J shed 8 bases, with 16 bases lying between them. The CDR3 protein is CASSGMRGQDEQFF. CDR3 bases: TGTGCCAGCAGCGGCATGCGGGGCCAGGATGAGCAGTTCTTC.

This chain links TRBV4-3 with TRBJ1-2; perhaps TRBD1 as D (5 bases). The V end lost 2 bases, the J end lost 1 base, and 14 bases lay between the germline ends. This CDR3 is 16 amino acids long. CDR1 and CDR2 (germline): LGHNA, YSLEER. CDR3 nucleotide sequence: TGCGCCAGCAGCCAAACCAGCGCAGACAGTAACTATGGCTACACCTTC. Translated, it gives CASSQTSADSNYGYTF.

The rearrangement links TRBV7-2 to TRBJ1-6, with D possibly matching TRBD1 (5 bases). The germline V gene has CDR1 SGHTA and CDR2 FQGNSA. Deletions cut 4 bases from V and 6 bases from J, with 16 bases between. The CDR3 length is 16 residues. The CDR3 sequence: CASSWTGTAANSPLHF. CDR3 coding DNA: TGTGCCAGCAGCTGGACGGGGACCGCGGCTAATTCACCCCTCCACTTT. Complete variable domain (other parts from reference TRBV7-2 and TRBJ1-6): GAGVSQSPSNKVTEKGKDVELRCDPISGHTALYWYRQSLGQGLEFLIYFQGNSAPDKSGLPSDRFSAERTGGSVSTLTIQRTQQEDSAVYLCASSWTGTAANSPLHFGNGTRLTVT.

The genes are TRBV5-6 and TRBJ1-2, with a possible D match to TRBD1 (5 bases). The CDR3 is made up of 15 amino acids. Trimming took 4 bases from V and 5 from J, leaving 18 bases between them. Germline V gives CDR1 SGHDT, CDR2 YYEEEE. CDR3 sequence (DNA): TGTGCCAGCAGCGCGACAGACGCGGGCACATATGGCTACACCTTC. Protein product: CASSATDAGTYGYTF.

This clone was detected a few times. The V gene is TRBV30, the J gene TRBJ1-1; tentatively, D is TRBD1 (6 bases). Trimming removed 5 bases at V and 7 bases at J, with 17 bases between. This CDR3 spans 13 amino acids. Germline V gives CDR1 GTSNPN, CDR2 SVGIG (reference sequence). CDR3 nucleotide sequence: TGTGCCTGGGTGTCTTGGGACAAGATTGAAGCTTTCTTT. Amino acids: CAWVSWDKIEAFF.

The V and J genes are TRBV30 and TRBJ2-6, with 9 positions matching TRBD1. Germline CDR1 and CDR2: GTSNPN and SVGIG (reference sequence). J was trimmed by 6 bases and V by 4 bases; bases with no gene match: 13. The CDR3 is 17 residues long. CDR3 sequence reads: CAWTGGQGTSTANVLTF. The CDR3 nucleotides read TGTGCCTGGACAGGAGGACAGGGGACGTCTACGGCCAACGTCCTGACTTTC.

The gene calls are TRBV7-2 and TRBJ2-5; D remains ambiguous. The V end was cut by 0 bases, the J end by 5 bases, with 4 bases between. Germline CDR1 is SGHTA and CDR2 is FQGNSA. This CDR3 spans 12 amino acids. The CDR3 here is CASSLALETQYF. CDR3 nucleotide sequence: TGTGCCAGCAGCTTAGCGCTGGAGACCCAGTACTTC. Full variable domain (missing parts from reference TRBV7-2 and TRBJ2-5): GAGVSQSPSNKVTEKGKDVELRCDPISGHTALYWYRQSLGQGLEFLIYFQGNSAPDKSGLPSDRFSAERTGGSVSTLTIQRTQQEDSAVYLCASSLALETQYFGPGTRLLVL.

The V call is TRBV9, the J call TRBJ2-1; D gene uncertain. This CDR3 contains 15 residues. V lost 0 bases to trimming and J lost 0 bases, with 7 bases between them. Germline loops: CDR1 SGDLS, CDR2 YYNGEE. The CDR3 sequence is CASSVGPSSYNEQFF. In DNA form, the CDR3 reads TGTGCCAGCAGCGTAGGCCCTAGCTCCTACAATGAGCAGTTCTTC. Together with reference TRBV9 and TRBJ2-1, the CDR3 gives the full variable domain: DSGVTQTPKHLITATGQRVTLRCSPRSGDLSVYWYQQSLDQGLQFLIQYYNGEERAKGNILERFSAQQFPDLHSELNLSSLELGDSALYFCASSVGPSSYNEQFFGPGTRLTVL.

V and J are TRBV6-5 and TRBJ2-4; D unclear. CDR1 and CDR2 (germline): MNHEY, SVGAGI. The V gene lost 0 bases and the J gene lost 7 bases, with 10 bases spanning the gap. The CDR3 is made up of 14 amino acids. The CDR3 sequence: CASSYSKGSNIQYF. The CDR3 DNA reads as TGTGCCAGCAGTTACTCGAAAGGGTCGAACATTCAGTACTTC.

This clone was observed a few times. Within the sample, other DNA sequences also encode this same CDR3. As DNA, the CDR3 is TGTGCCTGGAGTGTAACAGCGAACACTGAAGCTTTCTTT. It encodes CAWSVTANTEAFF. The chain has TRBV30 and TRBJ1-1, with D uncertain. V lost 0 bases and J lost 1, with 6 bases in between. The CDR3 covers 13 residues. CDR1 and CDR2 from the germline V gene are GTSNPN and SVGIG (reference sequence).

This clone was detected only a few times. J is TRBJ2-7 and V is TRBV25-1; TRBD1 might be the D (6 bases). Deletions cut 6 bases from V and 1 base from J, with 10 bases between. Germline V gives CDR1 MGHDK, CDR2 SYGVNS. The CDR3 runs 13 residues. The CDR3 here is CASRGAASYEQYF. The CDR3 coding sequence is TGTGCCAGCAGGGGGGCAGCATCCTACGAGCAGTACTTC.

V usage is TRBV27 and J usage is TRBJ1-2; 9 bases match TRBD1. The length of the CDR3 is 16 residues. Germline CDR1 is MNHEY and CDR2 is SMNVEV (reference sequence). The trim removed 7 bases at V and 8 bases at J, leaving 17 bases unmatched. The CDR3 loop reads CASTTTAGQGRGGYTF. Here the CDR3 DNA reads TGTGCCAGCACTACTACCGCGGGACAGGGTCGTGGCGGCTACACCTTC.

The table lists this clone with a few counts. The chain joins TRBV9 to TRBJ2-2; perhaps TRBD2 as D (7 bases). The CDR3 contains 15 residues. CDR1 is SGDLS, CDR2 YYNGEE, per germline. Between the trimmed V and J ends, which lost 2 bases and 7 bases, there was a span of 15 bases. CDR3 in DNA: TGTGCCAGCAGCGTGTCGGGGGGCCTCGGCGGGGAGCTGTTTTTT. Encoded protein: CASSVSGGLGGELFF.